The clone carrying this T cell receptor (beta chain) showed up many times. This CDR3 contains 13 residues. The germline V and J ends were trimmed by 3 bases and 9 bases, with 12 bases remaining between them. The data were taken from a study of regulatory T cells in long-lasting Graves disease. Library construction for TCR beta used iRepertoire HTBI primers and Arm-PCR of CDR3 regions. Each CDR3 protein is one row after TCRdb ran MiXCR on the multiplex PCR reads. Found here are 400,000 to 500,000 distinct CDR3 sequences, roughly 15% of them singletons; the top ten hold more than 15%. Time point described: newly diagnosed GD, antithyroid drugs for less than 3 months. Researchers made the TCR library from RNA that was extracted from PBMCs. These same data were also listed under a study on T cells in Graves' hyperthyroidism and ophthalmopathy. That study reports: During a first-round RT-PCR of the TCR CDR3, the HTBI primer set was used. It was a median around 6 months before onset that the model predicted ophthalmopathy.

The sample consisted of peripheral blood mononuclear cells (PBMCs), taken at new diagnosis, from a patient treated with antithyroid drugs. The chain joins TRBV12-3 or TRBV12-4 to TRBJ2-1, with no clear D. The source of this sequence is a woman in her forties or fifties with Graves disease. CDR3 region: CASSLRLEGEQFF. As DNA, the CDR3 is TGTGCCAGCAGTTTGAGGCTAGAAGGTGAGCAGTTCTTC.